These 31 T cell receptor beta chains originate from one sample sequenced in a study of blood T cell repertoires in COVID-19. Sequenced by immunoSEQ multiplex PCR; TCRdb stores in-frame clones only, minus some. The table has 150,000 to 200,000 clones, 80% to 85% seen once. The material sequenced was peripheral blood. Source of these receptors: a woman in her twenties or thirties with acute or convalescent COVID-19.

V gene TRBV2 combines with J gene TRBJ2-7; TRBD1 matches 11 bases. CDR3 size: 13 residues. Germline loops: CDR1 SNHLY, CDR2 FYNNEI. The V gene end was trimmed by 7 bases and the J gene end by 3 bases; junction bases not matched to a gene: 2. The CDR3 DNA follows: TGTGCCAGCATAGGGACAGGGGGCTACGAGCAGTACTTC. Amino acid sequence: CASIGTGGYEQYF.

Written as DNA, the CDR3 is TGCGCCAGCAGCCACAGCGGGAGGGCCAACACCGGGGAGCTGTTTTTT. It translates to CASSHSGRANTGELFF. V usage is TRBV5-1 and J usage is TRBJ2-2; 10 bases match TRBD2. The V gene's germline CDR1 is SGHRS and CDR2 YFSETQ. V shed 4 bases, J shed 2 bases, and the junction held 5 bases outside the gene matches. The length of the CDR3 is 16 residues.

CDR3 in amino acids: CASSELKTTARTSLNTEAFF. The CDR3 coding sequence is TGTGCCAGCAGTGAACTTAAGACTACGGCTCGCACCAGCCTAAACACTGAAGCTTTCTTT. This chain joins TRBV6-1 and TRBJ1-1, with D uncertain. Deletions cut 2 bases from V and 2 bases from J, with 27 bases between. Germline values: CDR1 MNHNS, CDR2 SASEGT. The CDR3 is 20 amino acids.

The sample holds many counts of this clone. The CDR3 loop reads CASSPLTRLQQYF. CDR3 in DNA: TGCGCCAGCAGCCCCCTTACTAGGCTCCAGCAGTACTTC. The chain has TRBV5-1 and TRBJ2-7; TRBD2 might be the D (5 bases). The CDR3 contains 13 residues. The V gene's germline CDR1 is SGHRS and CDR2 YFSETQ. V lost 4 bases and J 8 bases, leaving 16 bases between the germline ends.

The chain carries TRBV5-1 and TRBJ2-3; D remains ambiguous. CDR3 length equals 13 residues. Trimming stripped 2 bases from V and 5 bases from J, with 9 bases between. CDR1 and CDR2 from the germline V gene are SGHRS and YFSETQ. The CDR3 loop reads CASSFGLGDTQYF. The CDR3 DNA reads as TGCGCCAGCAGCTTCGGGTTGGGAGATACGCAGTATTTT. The variable domain in full, with the rest retrieved from reference TRBV5-1 and TRBJ2-3, is KAGVTQTPRYLIKTRGQQVTLSCSPISGHRSVSWYQQTPGQGLQFLFEYFSETQRNKGNFPGRFSGRQFSNSRSEMNVSTLELGDSALYLCASSFGLGDTQYFGPGTRLTVL.

The chain recombines TRBV10-1 with TRBJ2-1; 7 bases fit TRBD2. J gave up 7 bases and V 6 bases, and 12 bases lay outside the gene matches. This CDR3 contains 15 residues. The germline CDR1 and CDR2 sequences are WNHNN and SYGVQD (reference sequence). The CDR3 sequence is CASRPGTTFGNEQFF. In DNA, the CDR3 is TGCGCCAGCAGACCCGGGACTACTTTTGGGAATGAGCAGTTCTTC.

This sequence joins TRBV30 and TRBJ1-1, with a tentative D call TRBD1 (5 bases). The germline V gene encodes CDR1 GTSNPN and CDR2 SVGIG (reference sequence). V was pared by 4 bases and J by 1 base, with 19 bases between. The CDR3 spans 16 residues. The CDR3 loop reads CAWIVGVRVWNTEAFF. Written as DNA, the CDR3 is TGTGCCTGGATTGTAGGGGTTCGGGTGTGGAACACTGAAGCTTTCTTT.

The chain couples TRBV18 to TRBJ1-1; 11 bases fit TRBD1. The junction had 3 bases not matched to a gene; V was cut back by 2 bases and J by 4 bases. The CDR3 contains 15 residues. Germline lookup yields CDR1 KGHSH and CDR2 LQKENI. The DNA for the CDR3 is TGTGCCAGCTCACCAGGACAGGGGGCCATCACTGAAGCTTTCTTT. Its protein is CASSPGQGAITEAFF. Full variable domain (missing parts from reference TRBV18 and TRBJ1-1): NAGVMQNPRHLVRRRGQEARLRCSPMKGHSHVYWYRQLPEEGLKFMVYLQKENIIDESGMPKERFSAEFPKEGPSILRIQQVVRGDSAAYFCASSPGQGAITEAFFGQGTRLTVV.

This clone has just a few counts. The genes are TRBV10-3 and TRBJ1-2; D might be TRBD1 (6 bases). The CDR3 spans 16 residues. Germline V gene data show CDR1 as ENHRY and CDR2 as SYGVKD. V lost 4 bases and J 8 bases, leaving 23 bases between the germline ends. The CDR3 coding sequence is TGTGCCATCAGTGGTGGCGGACAGACTCGTCTCGTGGGCTACACCTTC. This encodes CAISGGGQTRLVGYTF.

V is TRBV27 and J is TRBJ1-5, with D tentatively TRBD1 (5 bases). CDR3 length equals 16 residues. V lost 4 bases and J 0 bases, leaving 13 bases between the germline ends. Looked up from germline, CDR1 is MNHEY and CDR2 is SMNVEV (reference sequence). The CDR3 DNA reads TGTGCCAGCAGTTCCCGGGGGTCCTATAGCAATCAGCCCCAGCATTTT. Amino acids: CASSSRGSYSNQPQHF.

J is TRBJ2-7 and V is TRBV11-2, with 9 bases identical to TRBD1. V trimming: 4 bases; J trimming: 5 bases; junction bases outside the gene matches: 9. The CDR3 extends over 15 amino acids. Germline V gene lookup returns CDR1 SGHAT and CDR2 FQNNGV. CDR3 residues: CASSSGTTGGNEQYF. DNA of the CDR3: TGTGCCAGCAGCTCGGGGACGACAGGGGGGAACGAGCAGTACTTC.

CDR3 protein: CAWRILSHEQYF. The CDR3 region has the DNA TGTGCCTGGAGGATACTATCCCACGAGCAGTACTTC. The chain links TRBV30 to TRBJ2-7; D not certain. CDR3 length equals 12 residues. V shed 3 bases and J shed 5 bases, with 11 bases lying between them. The germline V gene encodes CDR1 GTSNPN and CDR2 SVGIG (reference sequence).

The chain carries TRBV30 and TRBJ1-3; 8 bases are a match to TRBD1. This CDR3 is built from 14 residues. The germline gives CDR1 GTSNPN, CDR2 SVGIG (reference sequence). V lost 5 bases, J lost 5 bases, and 8 bases stayed unmatched. This CDR3 is CAWDQGQGRNTIYF. CDR3 in DNA: TGTGCCTGGGACCAAGGACAGGGACGAAACACCATATATTTT.

V and J are TRBV28 and TRBJ1-2; D may be TRBD1 (5 bases). The CDR3 sequence is 16 residues long. CDR1 and CDR2 (germline): MDHEN, SYDVKM. V was pared by 6 bases and J by 1 base, with 18 bases between. DNA for the CDR3: TGTGCCAGCAGCCAGGACAAGGCCGGAAGTAACTATGGCTACACCTTC. This codes for CASSQDKAGSNYGYTF.

This rearrangement joins TRBV11-2 to TRBJ1-2; 8 nucleotides line up with TRBD1. CDR1 is SGHAT, CDR2 FQNNGV, per germline. The CDR3 is 15 residues long. V lost 8 bases and J lost 8; bases outside the gene matches: 16. This chain's CDR3 is CASEKNRGQGRGYTF. CDR3 nucleotides: TGTGCCAGCGAAAAGAACCGAGGACAGGGCCGGGGCTACACCTTC.

The genes are TRBV27 and TRBJ2-6; the D is unclear. The V and J ends lost 7 bases and 1 base respectively, with 11 bases between them. The CDR3 is 15 amino acids. Per the germline V gene, CDR1 is MNHEY and CDR2 is SMNVEV (reference sequence). The CDR3 DNA is TGTGCCAGCACCTACTCCTTTTCTGGGGCCAACGTCCTGACTTTC. Amino acids: CASTYSFSGANVLTF.

The chain has TRBV7-8 and TRBJ1-1, with D possibly TRBD1 on 5 matching bases. Looked up from germline, CDR1 is SGHVS and CDR2 is FQNEAQ. This CDR3 is built from 15 residues. V was trimmed by 5 bases and J by 1 base, leaving 14 bases between them. CDR3 coding DNA: TGTGCCAGCAGCAGAGTTCAGGGTACGAACACTGAAGCTTTCTTT. This codes for CASSRVQGTNTEAFF.

V usage is TRBV5-4 and J usage is TRBJ1-2, with TRBD1 matching 11 bases. Trimming at V came to 2 bases and at J to 6 bases, leaving 6 bases not matched to a gene. Germline V lookup: CDR1 SGHNT, CDR2 YYREEE (reference sequence). The CDR3 is 15 amino acids. The CDR3 DNA sequence: TGTGCCAGCAGCTTTCCGGGACAGGGGGTCCATGGCTACACCTTC. Translating gives CASSFPGQGVHGYTF.

This clone was seen a handful of times. The V call is TRBV19, the J call TRBJ1-2; no clear D gene. The V gene lost 8 bases and the J gene lost 2 bases, with 15 bases spanning the gap. Germline lookup yields CDR1 LNHDA and CDR2 SQIVND (reference sequence). The CDR3 has 14 amino acids. The CDR3 DNA is TGTGCCAGTGCTCCTCTCGCGAGGAACTATGGCTACACCTTC. Its protein product is CASAPLARNYGYTF.

This clone was recorded only once. V gene TRBV20-1 combines with J gene TRBJ2-5; a weak D match, TRBD1 (6 bases). Looked up from germline, CDR1 is DFQATT and CDR2 is SNEGSKA (reference sequence). The germline V and J ends were trimmed by 4 bases and 5 bases, with 8 bases remaining between them. This CDR3 spans 11 amino acids. The DNA of the CDR3 is TGCAGTGCTACAGGGGTGGAGACCCAGTACTTC. It codes for CSATGVETQYF.

The genes are TRBV19 and TRBJ1-5; 7 bases match TRBD1. Germline-derived CDR1 and CDR2 are LNHDA and SQIVND (reference sequence). This CDR3 has 14 residues. V gave up 6 bases and J gave up 3 bases; unmatched junction bases: 5. CDR3 bases: TGTGCCAGTAGCCTCACAGGGGCCAATCAGCCCCAGCATTTT. Translating it yields CASSLTGANQPQHF.

The V gene is TRBV5-6, the J gene TRBJ1-2; a weak D match, TRBD1 (5 bases). From germline, CDR1 is SGHDT and CDR2 YYEEEE. Trimming shortened V by 6 bases and J by 6 bases, and 15 bases separated the two germline ends. The CDR3 runs to 13 residues. The CDR3 loop is CASTLLGLDGYTF. For the CDR3, the DNA is TGTGCCAGCACCCTATTGGGGCTTGATGGCTACACCTTC.

This clone was detected a few times. The rearrangement links TRBV6-6 to TRBJ1-6; weak D call: TRBD1 (6 bases). The CDR3 extends over 13 amino acids. Trimming shortened V by 6 bases and J by 15 bases, and 18 bases separated the two germline ends. Germline values: CDR1 MNHNY, CDR2 SVGAGI (reference sequence). CDR3 in DNA: TGTGCCAGCAGCCACCCCGACAGGTCGGTCCTCCACTTT. Its translation: CASSHPDRSVLHF.

This chain joins TRBV4-2 and TRBJ2-7; 9 bases align to TRBD2. The germline V gene encodes CDR1 LGHNA and CDR2 YNFKEQ. There are 15 residues in the CDR3. Trimming removed 1 base from V and 3 bases from J; junction bases left unmatched: 4. The CDR3 DNA sequence: TGTGCCAGCAGCCAAGTGGGACTAGCAGTCTACGAGCAGTACTTC. Translating it yields CASSQVGLAVYEQYF.

This chain joins TRBV9 and TRBJ1-3; D uncertain. Looked up from germline, CDR1 is SGDLS and CDR2 is YYNGEE. V was clipped by 5 bases and J by 0 bases, with 12 bases between them. The CDR3 loop spans 15 amino acids. The CDR3 DNA is TGTGCCAGCAGTCGATCCCTCAGCTCTGGAAACACCATATATTTT. Translated, it gives CASSRSLSSGNTIYF.

This chain joins TRBV14 and TRBJ1-2; unclear D gene. CDR1 is SGHDN, CDR2 FVKESK, per germline. Between the trimmed V and J ends, which lost 5 bases and 0 bases, there was a span of 13 bases. The CDR3 covers 15 residues. CDR3 sequence (DNA): TGTGCCAGCAGCTCCCCGGAGGAACCTAACTATGGCTACACCTTC. Translating gives CASSSPEEPNYGYTF.

The CDR3, as DNA: TGTGCCATCAGTGAGTTTACAGGGAAAGGCTACACCTTC. It translates to CAISEFTGKGYTF. This rearrangement joins TRBV10-3 to TRBJ1-2; a weak D match, TRBD1 (6 bases). CDR1 is ENHRY and CDR2 is SYGVKD in the germline V gene. The CDR3 covers 13 residues. V was pared by 1 base and J by 8 bases, with 11 bases between.

This clone came up a few times. The J gene is TRBJ2-2, the V gene TRBV7-2, with TRBD2 matching over 9 bases. This CDR3 region has 18 residues. Germline CDR1 is SGHTA and CDR2 is FQGNSA. The J segment lost 7 bases and the V segment lost 0 bases, leaving 12 bases of the junction unmatched. CDR3 nucleotide sequence: TGTGCCAGCAGCTTAGCCCCACTAGCGGGCCCGAGGGGCGGGGAGCTGTTTTTT. This gives the protein CASSLAPLAGPRGGELFF.

V usage is TRBV9 and J usage is TRBJ2-3, with TRBD1 matching 7 bases. In germline, CDR1 is SGDLS, CDR2 YYNGEE. With 3 bases clipped from V and 0 bases from J, the junction kept 7 bases outside the gene matches. CDR3 size: 16 residues. CDR3 loop: CASSAFSTGSTDTQYF. The CDR3 DNA reads as TGTGCCAGCAGCGCCTTCTCGACAGGGAGCACAGATACGCAGTATTTT.

The J gene is TRBJ1-2, the V gene TRBV6-5; D is perhaps TRBD1 (5 bases). The CDR3 length is 14 residues. V shed 2 bases and J shed 4 bases, with 11 bases lying between them. Germline lookup yields CDR1 MNHEY and CDR2 SVGAGI. The CDR3 spells CASSYRTTGYGYTF. The DNA for the CDR3 is TGTGCCAGCAGTTACAGGACAACAGGCTATGGCTACACCTTC.

V and J are TRBV9 and TRBJ2-5; TRBD1 aligns across 7 bases. The CDR3 runs 14 residues. The V gene's germline CDR1 is SGDLS and CDR2 YYNGEE. With 3 bases clipped from V and 4 bases from J, the junction kept 6 bases outside the gene matches. The CDR3 sequence is CASSGTGVGETQYF. The CDR3 DNA sequence: TGTGCCAGCAGCGGAACAGGGGTTGGAGAGACCCAGTACTTC.